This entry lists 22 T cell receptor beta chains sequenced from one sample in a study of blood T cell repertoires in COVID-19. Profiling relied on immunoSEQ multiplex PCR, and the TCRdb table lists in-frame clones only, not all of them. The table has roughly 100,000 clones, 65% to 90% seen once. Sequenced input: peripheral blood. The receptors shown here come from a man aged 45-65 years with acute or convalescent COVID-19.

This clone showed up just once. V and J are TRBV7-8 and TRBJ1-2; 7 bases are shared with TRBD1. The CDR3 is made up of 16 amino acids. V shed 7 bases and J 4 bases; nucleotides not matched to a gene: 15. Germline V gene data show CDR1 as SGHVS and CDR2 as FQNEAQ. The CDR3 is CASTPGIQGSVYGYTF. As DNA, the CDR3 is TGTGCCAGCACCCCCGGGATACAGGGGTCGGTCTATGGCTACACCTTC.

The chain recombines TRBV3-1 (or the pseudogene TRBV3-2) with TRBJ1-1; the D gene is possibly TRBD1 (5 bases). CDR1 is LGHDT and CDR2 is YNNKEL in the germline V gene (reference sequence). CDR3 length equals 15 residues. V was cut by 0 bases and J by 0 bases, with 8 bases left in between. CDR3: CASSQDGGVNTEAFF. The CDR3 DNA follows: TGTGCCAGCAGCCAAGACGGAGGGGTGAACACTGAAGCTTTCTTT.

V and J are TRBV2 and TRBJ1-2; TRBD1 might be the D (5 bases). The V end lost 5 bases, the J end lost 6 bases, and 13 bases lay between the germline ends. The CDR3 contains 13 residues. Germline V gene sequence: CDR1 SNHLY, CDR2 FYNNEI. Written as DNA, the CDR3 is TGTGCCAGCAGTTTCGGACAAGGGGATGGCTACACCTTC. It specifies CASSFGQGDGYTF.

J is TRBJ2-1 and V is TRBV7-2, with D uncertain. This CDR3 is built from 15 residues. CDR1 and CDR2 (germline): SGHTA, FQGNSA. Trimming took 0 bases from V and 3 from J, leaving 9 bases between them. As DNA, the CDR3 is TGTGCCAGCAGCTTAGCCTCAACTAACTACAATGAGCAGTTCTTC. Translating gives CASSLASTNYNEQFF. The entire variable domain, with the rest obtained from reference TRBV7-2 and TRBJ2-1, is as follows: GAGVSQSPSNKVTEKGKDVELRCDPISGHTALYWYRQSLGQGLEFLIYFQGNSAPDKSGLPSDRFSAERTGGSVSTLTIQRTQQEDSAVYLCASSLASTNYNEQFFGPGTRLTVL.

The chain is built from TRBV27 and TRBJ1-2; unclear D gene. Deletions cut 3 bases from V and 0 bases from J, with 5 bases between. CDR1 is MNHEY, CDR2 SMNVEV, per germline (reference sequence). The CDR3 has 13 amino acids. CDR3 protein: CASSFSSNYGYTF. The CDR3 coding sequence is TGTGCCAGCAGTTTCAGTTCTAACTATGGCTACACCTTC.

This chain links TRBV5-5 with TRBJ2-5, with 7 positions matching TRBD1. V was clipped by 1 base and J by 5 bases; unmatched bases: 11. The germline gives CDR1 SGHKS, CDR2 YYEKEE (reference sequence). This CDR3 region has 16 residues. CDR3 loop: CASSLPGTGEGETQYF. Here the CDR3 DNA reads TGTGCCAGCAGCTTGCCTGGCACAGGGGAAGGGGAGACCCAGTACTTC.

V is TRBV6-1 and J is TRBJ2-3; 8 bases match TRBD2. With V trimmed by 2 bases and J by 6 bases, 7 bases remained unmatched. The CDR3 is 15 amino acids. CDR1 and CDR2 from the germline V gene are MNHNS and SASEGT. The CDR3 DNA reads TGTGCCAGCAGTGAATGGCGGGGGGCCGCCGATACGCAGTATTTT. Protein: CASSEWRGAADTQYF.

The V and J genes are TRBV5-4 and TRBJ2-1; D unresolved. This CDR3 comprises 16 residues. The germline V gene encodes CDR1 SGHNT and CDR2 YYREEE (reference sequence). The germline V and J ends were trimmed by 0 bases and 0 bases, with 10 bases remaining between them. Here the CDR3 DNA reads TGTGCCAGCAGCTTGGCAGGAATAAGCTCCTACAATGAGCAGTTCTTC. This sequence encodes CASSLAGISSYNEQFF.

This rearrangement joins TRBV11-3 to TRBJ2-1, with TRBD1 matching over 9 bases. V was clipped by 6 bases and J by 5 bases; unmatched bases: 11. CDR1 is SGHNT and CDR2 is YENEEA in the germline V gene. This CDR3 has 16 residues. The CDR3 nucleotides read TGTGCCAGCAGAACAGTCGGGACAGGGCCGGACAATGAGCAGTTCTTC. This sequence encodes CASRTVGTGPDNEQFF.

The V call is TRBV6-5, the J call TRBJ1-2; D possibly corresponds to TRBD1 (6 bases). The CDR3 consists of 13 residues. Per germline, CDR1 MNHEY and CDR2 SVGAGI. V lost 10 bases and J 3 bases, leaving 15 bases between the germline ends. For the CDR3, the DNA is TGTGCCACCCTCGGGGGGGGCCACTATGGCTACACCTTC. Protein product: CATLGGGHYGYTF.

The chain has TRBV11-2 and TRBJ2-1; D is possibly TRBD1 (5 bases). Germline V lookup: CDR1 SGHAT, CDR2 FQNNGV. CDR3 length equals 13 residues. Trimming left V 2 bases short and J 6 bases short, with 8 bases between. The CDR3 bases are TGTGCCAGCAGCTTACAGGGTATCAATGAGCAGTTCTTC. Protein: CASSLQGINEQFF.

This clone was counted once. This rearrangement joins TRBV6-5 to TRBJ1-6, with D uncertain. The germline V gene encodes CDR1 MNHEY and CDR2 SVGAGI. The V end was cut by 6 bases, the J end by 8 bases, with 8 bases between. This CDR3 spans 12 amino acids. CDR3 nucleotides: TGTGCCAGCAGCCGGGTCGATTCACCCCTCCACTTT. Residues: CASSRVDSPLHF.

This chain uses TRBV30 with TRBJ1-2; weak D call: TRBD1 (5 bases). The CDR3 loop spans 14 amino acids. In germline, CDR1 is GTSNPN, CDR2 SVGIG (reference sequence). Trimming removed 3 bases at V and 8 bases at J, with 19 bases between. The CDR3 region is CAWRPAGGYRGYTF. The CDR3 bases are TGTGCCTGGAGGCCTGCGGGGGGTTATCGGGGCTACACCTTC.

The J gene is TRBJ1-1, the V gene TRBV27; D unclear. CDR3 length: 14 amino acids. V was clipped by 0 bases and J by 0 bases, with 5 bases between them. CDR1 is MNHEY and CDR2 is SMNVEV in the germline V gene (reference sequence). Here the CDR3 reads CASSLSRMNTEAFF. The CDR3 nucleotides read TGTGCCAGCAGTTTATCTAGAATGAACACTGAAGCTTTCTTT.

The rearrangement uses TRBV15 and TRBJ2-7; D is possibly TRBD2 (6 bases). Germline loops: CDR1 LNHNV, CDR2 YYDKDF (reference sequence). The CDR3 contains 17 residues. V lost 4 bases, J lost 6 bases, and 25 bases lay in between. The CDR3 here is CATSTGRGGTSLGEQYF. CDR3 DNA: TGTGCCACCAGCACCGGCCGCGGTGGGACTTCCTTGGGCGAGCAGTACTTC.

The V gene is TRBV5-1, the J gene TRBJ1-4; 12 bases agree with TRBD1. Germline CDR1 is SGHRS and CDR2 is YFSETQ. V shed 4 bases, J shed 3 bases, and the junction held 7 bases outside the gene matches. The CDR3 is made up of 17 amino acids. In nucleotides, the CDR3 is TGCGCCAGCAGCGCCCGGGACAGGGGGCCGGCTAATGAAAAACTGTTTTTT. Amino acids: CASSARDRGPANEKLFF.

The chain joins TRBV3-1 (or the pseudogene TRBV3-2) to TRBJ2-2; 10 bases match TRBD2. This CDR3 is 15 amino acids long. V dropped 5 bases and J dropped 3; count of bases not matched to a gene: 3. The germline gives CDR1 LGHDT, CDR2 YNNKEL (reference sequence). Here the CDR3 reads CASSKREGHTGELFF. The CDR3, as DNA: TGTGCCAGCAGCAAGCGGGAGGGACACACCGGGGAGCTGTTTTTT.

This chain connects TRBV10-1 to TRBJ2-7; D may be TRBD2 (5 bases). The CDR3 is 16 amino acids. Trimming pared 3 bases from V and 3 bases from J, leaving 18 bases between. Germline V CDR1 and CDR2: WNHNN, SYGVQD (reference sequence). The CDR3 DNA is TGCGCCAGCAGTGACGCCGCACAGCCCGGGGTCTACGAGCAGTACTTC. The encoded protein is CASSDAAQPGVYEQYF.

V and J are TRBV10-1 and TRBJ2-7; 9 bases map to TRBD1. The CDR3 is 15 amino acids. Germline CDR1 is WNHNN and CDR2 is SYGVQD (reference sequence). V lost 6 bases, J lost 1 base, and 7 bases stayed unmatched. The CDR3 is CASSDPGTGSYEQYF. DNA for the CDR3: TGCGCCAGCAGCGACCCCGGGACAGGGTCCTACGAGCAGTACTTC.

CDR3 bases: TGCGCCAGTAAACTTAGCGGGGTAGGTTACAATGAGCAGTTCTTC. This codes for CASKLSGVGYNEQFF. This chain joins TRBV5-1 and TRBJ2-1, with 8 positions matching TRBD2. Trimming cost V 8 bases and J 4 bases; bases outside gene matches: 11. This CDR3 comprises 15 residues. Germline lookup yields CDR1 SGHRS and CDR2 YFSETQ.

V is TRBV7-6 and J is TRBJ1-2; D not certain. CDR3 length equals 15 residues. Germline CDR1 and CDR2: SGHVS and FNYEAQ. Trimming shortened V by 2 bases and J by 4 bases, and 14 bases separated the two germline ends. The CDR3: CASSLNSADSYGYTF. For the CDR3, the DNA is TGTGCCAGCAGCTTAAACTCAGCGGACTCCTATGGCTACACCTTC.

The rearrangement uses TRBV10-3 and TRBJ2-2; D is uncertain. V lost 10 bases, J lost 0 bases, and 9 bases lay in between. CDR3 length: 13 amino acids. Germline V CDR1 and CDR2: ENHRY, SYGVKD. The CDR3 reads CATDTANTGELFF. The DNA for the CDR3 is TGTGCCACCGACACGGCGAACACCGGGGAGCTGTTTTTT.